The clone carrying this T cell receptor beta chain was picked up many times. The antigen is undetermined. The data originate from a study of neurological immune-mediated disorders. Overall study findings and caveats: The phylogenetic placement of 18 of 34 multiple sclerosis patients' repertoires in one related-CDR3 cluster constitutes a possible signature.

The CDR3 runs 12 residues. With 6 bases clipped from V and 7 bases from J, the junction kept 6 bases outside the gene matches. Germline-derived CDR1 and CDR2 are DFQATT and SNEGSKA (reference sequence). TCRdb used MiXCR to reprocess the 5' RACE reads, holding one entry per CDR3 protein. The repertoire has 50,000 to 60,000 distinct CDR3 sequences, 2% to 3% of them found once; the top ten carry about 2.9%. The chain carries TRBV20-1 and TRBJ2-1, with 7 bases that match TRBD2. The specimen sequenced was PBMCs. The receptor comes from a man over 45 with multiple sclerosis. For the CDR3, the DNA is TGCAGTGCGTGCGGACTAGATAATGAGCAGTTCTTC. Translating it yields CSACGLDNEQFF.